The clone carrying this T cell receptor beta chain showed up just once. Its antigen remains unidentified. The entry originates in a study of OX40 agonist ivuxolimab in advanced cancers. The wider study: The patients got ivuxolimab, which is an agonistic anti-OX40 (CD134) antibody. Overall study findings and caveats: The authors did not determine the antigen specificity of the expanded peripheral T cells. Low normalized T-cell clonal expansion also characterized some of the nonresponders.

At baseline, cycle 4 day 1, and cycle 7 day 1, blood was sampled. Profiled with immunoSEQ multiplex PCR; TCRdb holds only in-frame clones, not every one. The sample contains some 31,000 clones, approximately 80% of which appear only once. The germline gives CDR1 LGHNA, CDR2 YNFKEQ. The CDR3 spans 15 residues. V was trimmed by 0 bases and J by 3 bases, leaving 9 bases between them. The source is an adult with an advanced solid tumor such as melanoma, head and neck, liver or kidney cancer. The sample in question was CD4+ or CD8+ T cells sorted from blood, obtained in a trial of the OX40 agonist ivuxolimab. The chain recombines TRBV4-2 with TRBJ1-5, with D unclear. This CDR3 is CASSQDRSPNQPQHF. The CDR3 DNA is TGTGCCAGCAGCCAAGATCGCAGCCCCAATCAGCCCCAGCATTTT.